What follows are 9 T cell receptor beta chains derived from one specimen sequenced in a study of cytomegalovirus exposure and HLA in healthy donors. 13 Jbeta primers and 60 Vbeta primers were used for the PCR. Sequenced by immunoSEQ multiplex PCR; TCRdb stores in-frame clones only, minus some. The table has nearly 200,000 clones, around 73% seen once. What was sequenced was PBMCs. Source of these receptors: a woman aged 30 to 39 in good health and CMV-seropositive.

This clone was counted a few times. CDR3 in amino acids: CASSPGQNLYGYTF. CDR3 bases: TGTGCCAGCAGCCCGGGACAGAACCTTTATGGCTACACCTTC. The gene calls are TRBV14 and TRBJ1-2; TRBD1 agrees at 7 bases. The CDR3 sequence is 14 residues long. The trim removed 4 bases at V and 5 bases at J, leaving 7 bases unmatched. In germline, CDR1 is SGHDN, CDR2 FVKESK.

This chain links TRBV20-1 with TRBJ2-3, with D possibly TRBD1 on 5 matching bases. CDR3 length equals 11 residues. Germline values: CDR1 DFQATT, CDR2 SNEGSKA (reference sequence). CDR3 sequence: CSPCSGDTQYF. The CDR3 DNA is TGCAGCCCCTGCTCAGGGGATACGCAGTATTTT.

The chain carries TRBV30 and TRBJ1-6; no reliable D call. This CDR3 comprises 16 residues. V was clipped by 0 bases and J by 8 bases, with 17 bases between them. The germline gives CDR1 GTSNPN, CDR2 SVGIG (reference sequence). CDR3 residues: CAWSVKKTQGDSPLHF. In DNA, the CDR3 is TGTGCCTGGAGTGTAAAAAAGACTCAAGGTGATTCACCCCTCCACTTT.

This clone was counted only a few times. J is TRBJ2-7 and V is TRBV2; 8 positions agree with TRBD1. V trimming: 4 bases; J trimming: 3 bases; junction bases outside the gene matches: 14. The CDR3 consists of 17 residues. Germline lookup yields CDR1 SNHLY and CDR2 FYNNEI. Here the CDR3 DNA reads TGTGCCAGCAGTGGGGTCAGGGGGCGAGTTGTGGACTACGAGCAGTACTTC. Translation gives CASSGVRGRVVDYEQYF.

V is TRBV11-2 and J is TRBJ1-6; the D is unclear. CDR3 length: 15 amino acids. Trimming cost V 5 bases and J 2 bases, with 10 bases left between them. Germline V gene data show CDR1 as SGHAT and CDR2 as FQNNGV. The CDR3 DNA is TGTGCCAGCAGCCCGGGGAACACCTATAATTCACCCCTCCACTTT. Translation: CASSPGNTYNSPLHF.

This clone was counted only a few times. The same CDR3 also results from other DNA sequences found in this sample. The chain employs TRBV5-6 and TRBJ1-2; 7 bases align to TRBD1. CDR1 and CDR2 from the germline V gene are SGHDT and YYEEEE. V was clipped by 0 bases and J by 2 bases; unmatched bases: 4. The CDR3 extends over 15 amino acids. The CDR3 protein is CASSLVTGTNYGYTF. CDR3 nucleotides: TGTGCCAGCAGCTTGGTGACAGGGACCAACTATGGCTACACCTTC.

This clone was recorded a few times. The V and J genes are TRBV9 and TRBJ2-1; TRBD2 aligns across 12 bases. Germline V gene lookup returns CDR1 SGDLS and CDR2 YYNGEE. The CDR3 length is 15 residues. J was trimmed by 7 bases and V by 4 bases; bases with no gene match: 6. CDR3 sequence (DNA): TGTGCCAGCAGCAAGGGACTAGCGGGTGATAATGAGCAGTTCTTC. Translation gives CASSKGLAGDNEQFF.

The CDR3 nucleotides read TGTGCCAGCAGAGACGGGACAGGGGAATACAATGAGCAGTTCTTC. Protein sequence: CASRDGTGEYNEQFF. The V and J genes are TRBV6-1 and TRBJ2-1, with 10 bases matching TRBD1. Germline trimming cut 6 bases from V and 4 bases from J; bases unmatched to any gene: 6. The CDR3 is 15 amino acids. The germline V gene has CDR1 MNHNS and CDR2 SASEGT.

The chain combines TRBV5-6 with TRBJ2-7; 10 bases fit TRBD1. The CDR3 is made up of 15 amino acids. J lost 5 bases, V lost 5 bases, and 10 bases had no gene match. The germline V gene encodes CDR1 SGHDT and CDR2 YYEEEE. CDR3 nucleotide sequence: TGTGCCAGCAGGTTCCGGGACAGGGGAAGACACGAGCAGTACTTC. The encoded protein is CASRFRDRGRHEQYF.